This T cell receptor (beta chain) was recorded in a study of shared clonotypes between healthy human individuals. Study overall: Per donor, three plates held CD4 naive cells, three held CD4 memory, two held CD8 naive and one held CD8 memory. Study-wide points: Rarefaction showed sorted-subset sequencing was incomplete despite large depth.

CD45RO negativity and positive selection for CCR7 defined naive CD8 cells, a population that excluded terminally differentiated effector memory CD45RA+ cells. Remarks on this clone: Antigen specificity is unknown.

TCRdb's copy holds only in-frame clones and misses some; the assay was immunoSEQ multiplex PCR. This repertoire shows about 2 million clones, approximately 95% found once; its top ten account for around 1.2%. Sample: naive CD8+ T cells sorted from blood. The TCR was taken from a man between 18 and 29 years old in good health.

CDR3 loop: CASSLGTSGADTQYF. CDR3 nucleotides: TGTGCCAGCAGCTTGGGGACTAGCGGAGCAGATACGCAGTATTTT. This chain links TRBV7-6 with TRBJ2-3; TRBD2 matches at 11 bases. The V and J ends lost 3 bases and 4 bases, in that order; junction bases with no gene match: 3. Per germline, CDR1 SGHVS and CDR2 FNYEAQ. This CDR3 region has 15 residues.